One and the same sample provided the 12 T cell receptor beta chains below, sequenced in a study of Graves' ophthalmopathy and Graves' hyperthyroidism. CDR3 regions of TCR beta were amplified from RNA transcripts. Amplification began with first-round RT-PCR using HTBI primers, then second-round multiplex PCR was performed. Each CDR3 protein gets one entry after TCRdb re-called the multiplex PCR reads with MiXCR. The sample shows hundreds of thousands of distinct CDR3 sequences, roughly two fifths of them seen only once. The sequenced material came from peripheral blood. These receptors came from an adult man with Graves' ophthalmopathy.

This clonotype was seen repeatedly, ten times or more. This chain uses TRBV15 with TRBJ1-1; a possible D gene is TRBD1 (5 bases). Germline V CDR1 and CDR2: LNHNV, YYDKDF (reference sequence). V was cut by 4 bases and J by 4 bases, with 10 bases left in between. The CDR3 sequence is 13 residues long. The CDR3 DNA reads TGTGCCACCAGCAAACAGGAAGGCACTGAAGCTTTCTTT. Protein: CATSKQEGTEAFF.

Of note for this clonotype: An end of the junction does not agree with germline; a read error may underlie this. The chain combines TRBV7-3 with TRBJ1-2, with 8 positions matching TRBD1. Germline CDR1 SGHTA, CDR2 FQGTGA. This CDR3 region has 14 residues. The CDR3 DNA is TGTGGCAGCAGTAAGACAGGGGAGGTCTTTGGCTACACCTTC. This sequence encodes CGSSKTGEVFGYTF.

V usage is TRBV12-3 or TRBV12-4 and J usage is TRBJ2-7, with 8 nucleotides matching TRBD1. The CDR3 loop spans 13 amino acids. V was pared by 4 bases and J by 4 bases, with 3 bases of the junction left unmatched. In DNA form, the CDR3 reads TGTGCCAGCAGTTGGACAGGGAATTACGAGCAGTACTTC. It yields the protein CASSWTGNYEQYF.

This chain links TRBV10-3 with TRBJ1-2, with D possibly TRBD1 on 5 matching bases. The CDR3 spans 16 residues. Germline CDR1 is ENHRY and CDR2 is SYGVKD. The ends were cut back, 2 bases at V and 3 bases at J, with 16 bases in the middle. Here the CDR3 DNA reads TGTGCCATCAGTGAGGGGTTAGCGGGGACGGACTATGGCTACACCTTC. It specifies CAISEGLAGTDYGYTF.

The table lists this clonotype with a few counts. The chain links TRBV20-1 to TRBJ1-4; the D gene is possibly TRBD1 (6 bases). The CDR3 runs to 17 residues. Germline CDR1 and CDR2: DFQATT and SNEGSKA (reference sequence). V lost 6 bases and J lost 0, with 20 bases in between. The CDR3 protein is CSALNIGTTATNEKLFF. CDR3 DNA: TGCAGTGCACTGAACATCGGGACAACTGCAACTAATGAAAAACTGTTTTTT.

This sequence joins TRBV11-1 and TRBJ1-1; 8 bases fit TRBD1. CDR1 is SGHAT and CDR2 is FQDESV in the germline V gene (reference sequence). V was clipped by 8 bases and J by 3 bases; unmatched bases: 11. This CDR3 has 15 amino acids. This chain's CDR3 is CASGQGAGGHTEAFF. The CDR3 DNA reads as TGTGCCAGCGGCCAGGGGGCGGGCGGTCACACTGAAGCTTTCTTT.

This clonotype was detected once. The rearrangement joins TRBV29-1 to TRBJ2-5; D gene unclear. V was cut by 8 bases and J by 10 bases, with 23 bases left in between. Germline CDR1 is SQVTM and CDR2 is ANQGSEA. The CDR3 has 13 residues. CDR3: CSSLPPERSDQYF. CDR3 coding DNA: TGCAGCAGTTTACCCCCGGAAAGGTCGGACCAGTACTTC.

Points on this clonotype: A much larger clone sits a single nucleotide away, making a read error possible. The DNA for the CDR3 is TGTACCATCAGTGACCTTGAGAATCAGCCCCAGCATTTT. Its protein product is CTISDLENQPQHF. The rearrangement links TRBV10-3 to TRBJ1-5; D unclear. CDR3 length: 13 residues. CDR1 is ENHRY and CDR2 is SYGVKD in the germline V gene.

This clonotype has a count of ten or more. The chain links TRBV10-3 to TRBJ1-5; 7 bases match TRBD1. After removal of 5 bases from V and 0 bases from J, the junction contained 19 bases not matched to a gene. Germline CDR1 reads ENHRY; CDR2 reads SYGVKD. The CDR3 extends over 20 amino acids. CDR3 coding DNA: TGTGCCATCAGTCCCACTCGGACAGGCCTAAAGGGGCCTAGCAATCAGCCCCAGCATTTT. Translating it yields CAISPTRTGLKGPSNQPQHF.

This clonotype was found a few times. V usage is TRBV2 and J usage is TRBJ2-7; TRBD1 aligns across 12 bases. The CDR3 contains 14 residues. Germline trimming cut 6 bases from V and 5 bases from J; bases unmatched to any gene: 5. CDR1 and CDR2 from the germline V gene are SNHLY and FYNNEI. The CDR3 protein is CASSRGTGGNEQYF. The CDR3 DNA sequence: TGTGCCAGCAGCCGGGGGACAGGGGGCAACGAGCAGTACTTC.

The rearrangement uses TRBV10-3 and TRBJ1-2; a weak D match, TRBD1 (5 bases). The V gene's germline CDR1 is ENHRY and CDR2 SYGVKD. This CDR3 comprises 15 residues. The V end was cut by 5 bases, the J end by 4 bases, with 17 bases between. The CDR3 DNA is TGTGCCATCAGTAGGGACGGTGTTCAGGGCTATGGCTACACCTTC. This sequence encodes CAISRDGVQGYGYTF.

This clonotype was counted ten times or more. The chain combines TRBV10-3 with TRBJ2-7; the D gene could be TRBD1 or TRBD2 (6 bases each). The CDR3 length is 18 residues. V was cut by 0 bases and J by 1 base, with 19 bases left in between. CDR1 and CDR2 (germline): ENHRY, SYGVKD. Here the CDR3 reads CAISESRPHRGQSYEQYF. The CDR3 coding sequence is TGTGCCATCAGTGAGTCCAGGCCCCATCGGGGGCAATCCTACGAGCAGTACTTC.